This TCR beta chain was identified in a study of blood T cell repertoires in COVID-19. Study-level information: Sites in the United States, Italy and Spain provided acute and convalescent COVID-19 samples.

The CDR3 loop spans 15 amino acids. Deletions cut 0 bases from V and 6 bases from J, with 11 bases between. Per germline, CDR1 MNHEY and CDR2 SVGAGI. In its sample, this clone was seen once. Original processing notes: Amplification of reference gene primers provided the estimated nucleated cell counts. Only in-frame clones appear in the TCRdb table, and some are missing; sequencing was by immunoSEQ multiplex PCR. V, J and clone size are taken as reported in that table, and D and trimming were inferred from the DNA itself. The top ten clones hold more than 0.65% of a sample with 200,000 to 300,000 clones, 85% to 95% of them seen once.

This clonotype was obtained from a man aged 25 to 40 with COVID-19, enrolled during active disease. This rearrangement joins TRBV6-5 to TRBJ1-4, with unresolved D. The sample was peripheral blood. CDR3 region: CASSYSSRRDEKLFF. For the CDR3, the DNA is TGTGCCAGCAGTTACTCGTCTAGGCGAGATGAAAAACTGTTTTTT.